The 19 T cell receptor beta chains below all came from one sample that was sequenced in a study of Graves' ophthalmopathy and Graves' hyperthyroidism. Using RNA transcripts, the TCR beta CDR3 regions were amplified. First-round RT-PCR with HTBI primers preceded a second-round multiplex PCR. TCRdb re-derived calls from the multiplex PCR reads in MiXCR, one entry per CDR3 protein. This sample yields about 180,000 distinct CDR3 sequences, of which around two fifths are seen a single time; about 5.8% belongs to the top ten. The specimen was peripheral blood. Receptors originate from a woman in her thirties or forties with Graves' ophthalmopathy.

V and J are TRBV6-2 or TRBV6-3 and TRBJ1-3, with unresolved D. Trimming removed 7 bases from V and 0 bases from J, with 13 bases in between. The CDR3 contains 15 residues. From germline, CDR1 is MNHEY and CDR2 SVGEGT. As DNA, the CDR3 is TGTGCCAGCACCACGAGGGAGGCCTCTGGAAACACCATATATTTT. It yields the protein CASTTREASGNTIYF.

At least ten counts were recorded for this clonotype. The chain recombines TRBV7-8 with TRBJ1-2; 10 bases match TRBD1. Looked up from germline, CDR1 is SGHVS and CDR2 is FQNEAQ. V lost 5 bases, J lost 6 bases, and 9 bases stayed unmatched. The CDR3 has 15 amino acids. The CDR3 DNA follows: TGTGCCAGCAGCAAGGTTGGACAGGGGGGGGATGGCTACACCTTC. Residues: CASSKVGQGGDGYTF.

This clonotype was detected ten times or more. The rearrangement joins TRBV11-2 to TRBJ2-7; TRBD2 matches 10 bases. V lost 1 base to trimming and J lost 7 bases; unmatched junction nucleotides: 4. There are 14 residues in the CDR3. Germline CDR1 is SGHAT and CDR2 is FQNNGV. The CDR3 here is CASSLGLAGEEQYF. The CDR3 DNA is TGTGCCAGCAGCTTAGGGCTAGCGGGAGAGGAGCAGTACTTC.

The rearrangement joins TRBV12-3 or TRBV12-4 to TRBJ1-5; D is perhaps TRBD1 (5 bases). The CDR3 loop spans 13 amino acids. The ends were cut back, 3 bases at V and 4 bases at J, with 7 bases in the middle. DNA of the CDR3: TGTGCCAGCAGTTTGGGGGAAAATCAGCCCCAGCATTTT. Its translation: CASSLGENQPQHF.

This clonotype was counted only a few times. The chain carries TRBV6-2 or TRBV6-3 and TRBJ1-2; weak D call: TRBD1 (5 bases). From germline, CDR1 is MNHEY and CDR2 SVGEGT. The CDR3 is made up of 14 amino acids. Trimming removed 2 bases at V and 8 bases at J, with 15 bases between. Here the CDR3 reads CASSYRTGAGGYTF. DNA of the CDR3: TGTGCCAGCAGTTACCGCACCGGGGCAGGAGGCTACACCTTC.

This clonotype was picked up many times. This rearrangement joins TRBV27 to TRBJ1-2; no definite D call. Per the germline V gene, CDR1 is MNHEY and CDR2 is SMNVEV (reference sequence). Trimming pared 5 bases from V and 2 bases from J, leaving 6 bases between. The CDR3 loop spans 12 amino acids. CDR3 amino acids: CASSRGNYGYTF. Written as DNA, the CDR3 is TGTGCCAGCAGTAGAGGCAACTATGGCTACACCTTC.

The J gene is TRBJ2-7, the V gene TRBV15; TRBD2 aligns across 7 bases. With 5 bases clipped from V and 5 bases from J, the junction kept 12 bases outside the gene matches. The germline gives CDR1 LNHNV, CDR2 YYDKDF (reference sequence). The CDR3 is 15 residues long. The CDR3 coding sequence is TGTGCCACCAGCGGCCTCGGGGGGATTTTGGACGAGCAGTACTTC. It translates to CATSGLGGILDEQYF.

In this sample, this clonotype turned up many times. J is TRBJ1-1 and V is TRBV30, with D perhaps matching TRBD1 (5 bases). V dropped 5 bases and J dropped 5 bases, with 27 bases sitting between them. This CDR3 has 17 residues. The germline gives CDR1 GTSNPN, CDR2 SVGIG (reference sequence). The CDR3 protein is CAWLRGRGIPGSTEAFF. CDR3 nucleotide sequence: TGTGCCTGGCTAAGAGGAAGGGGAATCCCTGGGAGTACTGAAGCTTTCTTT.

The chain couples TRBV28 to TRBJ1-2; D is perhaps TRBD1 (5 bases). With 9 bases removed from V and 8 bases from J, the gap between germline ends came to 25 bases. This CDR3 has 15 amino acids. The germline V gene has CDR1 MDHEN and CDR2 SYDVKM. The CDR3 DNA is TGTGCCAGTCATCTTTCGGGGGGTGTTGTAAGAGGCTACACCTTC. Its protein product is CASHLSGGVVRGYTF.

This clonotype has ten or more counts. In DNA form, the CDR3 reads TGCAGTGCTAGAGATCTAAATGACCCTTGGCGCACCTTC. It specifies CSARDLNDPWRTF. The gene calls are TRBV20-1 and TRBJ1-2; D unclear. The CDR3 is 13 amino acids. The V gene lost 0 bases and the J gene lost 13 bases, with 18 bases spanning the gap. CDR1 and CDR2 from the germline V gene are DFQATT and SNEGSKA (reference sequence).

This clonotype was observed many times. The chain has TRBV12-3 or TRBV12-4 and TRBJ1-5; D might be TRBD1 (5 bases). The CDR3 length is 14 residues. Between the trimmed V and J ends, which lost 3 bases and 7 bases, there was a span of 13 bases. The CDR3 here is CASSFRLGQQPQHF. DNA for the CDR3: TGTGCCAGCAGTTTTAGGTTGGGGCAGCAGCCCCAGCATTTT.

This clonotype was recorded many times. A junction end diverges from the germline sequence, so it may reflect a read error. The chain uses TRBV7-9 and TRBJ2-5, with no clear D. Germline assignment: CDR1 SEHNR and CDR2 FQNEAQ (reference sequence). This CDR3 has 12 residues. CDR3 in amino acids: CASSLDPGPTSF. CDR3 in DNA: TGTGCCAGCAGCTTAGATCCCGGGCCTACGTCCTTC.

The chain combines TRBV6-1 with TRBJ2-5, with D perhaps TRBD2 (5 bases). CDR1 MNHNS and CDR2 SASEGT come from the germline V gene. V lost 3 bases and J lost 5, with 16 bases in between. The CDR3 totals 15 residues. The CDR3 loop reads CASSESLGSGETQYF. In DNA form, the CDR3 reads TGTGCCAGCAGTGAGTCGTTGGGGTCGGGGGAGACCCAGTACTTC.

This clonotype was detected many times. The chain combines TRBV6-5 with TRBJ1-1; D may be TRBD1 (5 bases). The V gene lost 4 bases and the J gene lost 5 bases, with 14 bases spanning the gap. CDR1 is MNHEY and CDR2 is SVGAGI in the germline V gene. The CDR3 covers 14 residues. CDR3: CASSFGGVRTEAFF. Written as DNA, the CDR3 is TGTGCCAGCAGTTTTGGGGGTGTTAGGACTGAAGCTTTCTTT.

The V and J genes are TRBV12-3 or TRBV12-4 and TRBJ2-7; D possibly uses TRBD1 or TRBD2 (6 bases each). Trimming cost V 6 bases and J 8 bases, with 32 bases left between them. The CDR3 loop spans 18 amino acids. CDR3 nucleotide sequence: TGTGCCAGCAGCGAGACCCGTGGGGGGCGCAATCTTTTCGACCAGCAGTACTTC. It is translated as CASSETRGGRNLFDQQYF.

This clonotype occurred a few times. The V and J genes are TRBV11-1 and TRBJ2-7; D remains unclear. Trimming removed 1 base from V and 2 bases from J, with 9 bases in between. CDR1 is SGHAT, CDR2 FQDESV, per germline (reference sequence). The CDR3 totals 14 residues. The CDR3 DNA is TGTGCCAGCAGCTTAGACGGCGTAACCTACGAGCAGTACTTC. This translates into CASSLDGVTYEQYF.

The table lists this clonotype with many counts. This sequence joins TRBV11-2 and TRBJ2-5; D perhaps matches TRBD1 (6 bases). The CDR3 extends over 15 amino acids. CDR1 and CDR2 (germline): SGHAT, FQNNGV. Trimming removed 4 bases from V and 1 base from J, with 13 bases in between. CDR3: CASSSGQSLQETQYF. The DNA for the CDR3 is TGTGCCAGCAGCTCAGGACAGAGCCTCCAAGAGACCCAGTACTTC. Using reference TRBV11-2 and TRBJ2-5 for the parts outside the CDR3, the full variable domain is EAGVAQSPRYKIIEKRQSVAFWCNPISGHATLYWYQQILGQGPKLLIQFQNNGVVDDSQLPKDRFSAERLKGVDSTLKIQPAKLEDSAVYLCASSSGQSLQETQYFGPGTRLLVL.

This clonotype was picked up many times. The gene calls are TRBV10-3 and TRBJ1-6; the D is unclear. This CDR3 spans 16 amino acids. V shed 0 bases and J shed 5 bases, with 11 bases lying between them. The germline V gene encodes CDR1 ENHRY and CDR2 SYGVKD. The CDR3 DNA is TGTGCCATCAGTGAGTCGATCGGGCGAGATAATTCACCCCTCCACTTT. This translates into CAISESIGRDNSPLHF.

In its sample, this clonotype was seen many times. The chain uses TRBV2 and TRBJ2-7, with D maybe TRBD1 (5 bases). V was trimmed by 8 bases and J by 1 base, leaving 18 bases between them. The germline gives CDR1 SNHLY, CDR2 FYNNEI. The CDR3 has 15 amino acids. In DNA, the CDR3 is TGTGCCAGCGGGGAAACAGGTCCCCCATCCTACGAGCAGTACTTC. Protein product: CASGETGPPSYEQYF. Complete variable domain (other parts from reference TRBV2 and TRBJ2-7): EPEVTQTPSHQVTQMGQEVILRCVPISNHLYFYWYRQILGQKVEFLVSFYNNEISEKSEIFDDQFSVERPDGSNFTLKIRSTKLEDSAMYFCASGETGPPSYEQYFGPGTRLTVT.